These 28 T cell receptor beta chains came from one sample sequenced in a study of blood T cell repertoires in COVID-19. The repertoire was sequenced with immunoSEQ multiplex PCR; TCRdb's copy has only in-frame clones and lacks some. The sample records around 480,000 clones, approximately 90% being singletons. Sequenced: PBMCs or T cells enriched from blood (not recorded which). These receptors came from a woman younger than 30 who had recovered from COVID-19.

J is TRBJ2-3 and V is TRBV4-2, with 13 bases identical to TRBD2. V lost 0 bases and J lost 2; bases outside the gene matches: 8. Per the germline V gene, CDR1 is LGHNA and CDR2 is YNFKEQ. CDR3 length equals 19 residues. The DNA for the CDR3 is TGTGCCAGCAGCCAAGAAGGAGGACTAGCGGGGGCCTACACAGATACGCAGTATTTT. This sequence encodes CASSQEGGLAGAYTDTQYF.

The chain uses TRBV3-1 (or the pseudogene TRBV3-2) and TRBJ1-1; 7 nucleotides match TRBD1. Germline CDR1 is LGHDT and CDR2 is YNNKEL (reference sequence). With 3 bases clipped from V and 10 bases from J, the junction kept 11 bases outside the gene matches. The CDR3 contains 14 residues. CDR3 sequence (DNA): TGTGCCAGCAGCCACCCCCCCGAAACAGGGGTAGCTTTCTTT. Translation gives CASSHPPETGVAFF.

The gene calls are TRBV15 and TRBJ2-7; possibly TRBD2 for D (6 bases). There are 14 residues in the CDR3. Trimming stripped 9 bases from V and 0 bases from J, with 15 bases between. Germline lookup yields CDR1 LNHNV and CDR2 YYDKDF (reference sequence). Written as DNA, the CDR3 is TGTGCCACTACAGCTCGGGGGAGCTCCTACGAGCAGTACTTC. Its translation: CATTARGSSYEQYF.

The gene calls are TRBV6-1 and TRBJ2-7; D is uncertain. The CDR3 is made up of 11 amino acids. CDR1 and CDR2 from the germline V gene are MNHNS and SASEGT. V lost 2 bases and J 6 bases, leaving 5 bases between the germline ends. CDR3 sequence (DNA): TGTGCCAGCAGTGAAATGAGCGAGCAGTACTTC. Protein: CASSEMSEQYF.

On this clone itself: Other nucleotide sequences from this sample produce the same CDR3. The DNA of the CDR3 is TGTGCCAGCAGTACAGGCTACGAGCAGTACTTC. Amino acids: CASSTGYEQYF. The rearrangement links TRBV6-5 to TRBJ2-7, with TRBD1 as a possible D gene (5 bases). This CDR3 is built from 11 residues. Per germline, CDR1 MNHEY and CDR2 SVGAGI. The ends were cut back, 5 bases at V and 3 bases at J, with 5 bases in the middle.

J is TRBJ1-1 and V is TRBV27; D ambiguous. This CDR3 comprises 15 residues. CDR1 is MNHEY and CDR2 is SMNVEV in the germline V gene (reference sequence). The V end was cut by 5 bases, the J end by 3 bases, with 16 bases between. This CDR3 reads CASSPGALRDTEAFF. The CDR3 coding sequence is TGTGCCAGCAGTCCGGGCGCCCTGAGGGACACTGAAGCTTTCTTT.

The rearrangement joins TRBV5-6 to TRBJ1-2, with D hard to call. Between the trimmed V and J ends, which lost 1 base and 0 bases, there was a span of 7 bases. Germline-derived CDR1 and CDR2 are SGHDT and YYEEEE. This CDR3 spans 14 amino acids. CDR3 region: CASSLSRANYGYTF. CDR3 DNA sequence: TGTGCCAGCAGCTTGTCGAGAGCTAACTATGGCTACACCTTC. Variable domain in full (rest from reference TRBV5-6 and TRBJ1-2): DAGVTQSPTHLIKTRGQQVTLRCSPKSGHDTVSWYQQALGQGPQFIFQYYEEEERQRGNFPDRFSGHQFPNYSSELNVNALLLGDSALYLCASSLSRANYGYTFGSGTRLTVV.

This clone was seen once. The chain combines TRBV4-1 with TRBJ1-2; the D is unclear. CDR1 is MGHRA, CDR2 YSYEKL, per germline. This CDR3 has 12 residues. V shed 0 bases and J shed 11 bases, with 10 bases lying between them. This CDR3 reads CASSQDQNRYTF. CDR3 DNA sequence: TGCGCCAGCAGCCAAGATCAGAACCGATACACCTTC.

The chain recombines TRBV27 with TRBJ1-6; 7 bases are shared with TRBD1. The germline V gene encodes CDR1 MNHEY and CDR2 SMNVEV (reference sequence). After removal of 2 bases from V and 8 bases from J, the junction contained 3 bases not matched to a gene. The CDR3 has 14 amino acids. The CDR3 nucleotides read TGTGCCAGCAGTTTAAGGGACAGCGATTCACCCCTCCACTTT. Its translation is CASSLRDSDSPLHF.

DNA for the CDR3: TGTGCCAGCAGCTTAGCTCCCAACTACGAGCAGTACTTC. Translation: CASSLAPNYEQYF. The chain is built from TRBV7-9 and TRBJ2-7; no reliable D call. The V end was cut by 0 bases, the J end by 3 bases, with 6 bases between. Looked up from germline, CDR1 is SEHNR and CDR2 is FQNEAQ (reference sequence). The CDR3 totals 13 residues.

The chain has TRBV4-2 and TRBJ1-5; 8 bases are a match to TRBD1. With 3 bases clipped from V and 2 bases from J, the junction kept 3 bases outside the gene matches. Germline CDR1 is LGHNA and CDR2 is YNFKEQ. This CDR3 contains 15 residues. This CDR3 is CASSQADRGNQPQHF. The CDR3 region has the DNA TGTGCCAGCAGCCAGGCGGACAGGGGCAATCAGCCCCAGCATTTT.

The chain is built from TRBV2 and TRBJ1-2; 7 bases fit TRBD1. The CDR3 covers 14 residues. Trimming at V came to 6 bases and at J to 8 bases, leaving 12 bases not matched to a gene. Germline CDR1 is SNHLY and CDR2 is FYNNEI. CDR3 nucleotide sequence: TGTGCCAGCAGGTGGGGAGACAGGGCGGGCGGCTACACCTTC. Translating gives CASRWGDRAGGYTF. Supplemented by reference TRBV2 and TRBJ1-2, the full variable domain reads EPEVTQTPSHQVTQMGQEVILRCVPISNHLYFYWYRQILGQKVEFLVSFYNNEISEKSEIFDDQFSVERPDGSNFTLKIRSTKLEDSAMYFCASRWGDRAGGYTFGSGTRLTVV.

This clone was detected a few times. The V gene is TRBV7-2, the J gene TRBJ2-5; TRBD1 might be the D (5 bases). The CDR3 extends over 14 amino acids. The V gene lost 6 bases and the J gene lost 2 bases, with 13 bases spanning the gap. Per the germline V gene, CDR1 is SGHTA and CDR2 is FQGNSA. The CDR3 reads CASRPSRGQETQYF. The CDR3 coding sequence is TGTGCCAGCAGGCCTTCTAGGGGTCAAGAGACCCAGTACTTC.

The rearrangement uses TRBV5-1 and TRBJ2-1; TRBD2 might be the D (6 bases). This CDR3 has 16 amino acids. V lost 1 base and J lost 6, with 17 bases in between. The germline V gene has CDR1 SGHRS and CDR2 YFSETQ. The CDR3 loop reads CASSLLSLDGGNEQFF. CDR3 nucleotide sequence: TGCGCCAGCAGCTTGTTGTCACTCGACGGGGGCAATGAGCAGTTCTTC.

The chain has TRBV5-6 and TRBJ1-1; D might be TRBD1 (5 bases). The CDR3 runs to 17 residues. Germline assignment: CDR1 SGHDT and CDR2 YYEEEE. With 0 bases removed from V and 2 bases from J, the gap between germline ends came to 17 bases. This CDR3 reads CASSLAWPPRANTEAFF. Written as DNA, the CDR3 is TGTGCCAGCAGCTTGGCGTGGCCACCCAGGGCTAACACTGAAGCTTTCTTT.

The chain couples TRBV3-1 (or the pseudogene TRBV3-2) to TRBJ1-1; TRBD1 matches 10 bases. Germline assignment: CDR1 LGHDT and CDR2 YNNKEL (reference sequence). The CDR3 covers 16 residues. V trimming: 7 bases; J trimming: 4 bases; junction bases outside the gene matches: 12. This CDR3 is CASNRGGQGIPTEAFF. DNA for the CDR3: TGTGCCAGCAACCGGGGGGGACAGGGGATTCCCACTGAAGCTTTCTTT.

J is TRBJ2-1 and V is TRBV18; the D gene is possibly TRBD1 (6 bases). The CDR3 has 13 amino acids. Germline V gene data show CDR1 as KGHSH and CDR2 as LQKENI. Trimming shortened V by 6 bases and J by 9 bases, and 15 bases separated the two germline ends. As DNA, the CDR3 is TGTGCCAGCTCGCAAGACAGGATTGGTGAGCAGTTCTTC. Residues: CASSQDRIGEQFF.

The V gene is TRBV25-1, the J gene TRBJ2-1; 7 nucleotides match TRBD2. The CDR3 covers 17 residues. Germline CDR1 MGHDK, CDR2 SYGVNS. Losses at the gene ends were 4 bases for V and 3 bases for J; bases not matched to a gene: 12. CDR3 nucleotides: TGTGCCAGCAGTGTACGGATACGGGGGGAGGTCTACAATGAGCAGTTCTTC. Translated, it gives CASSVRIRGEVYNEQFF.

The chain employs TRBV3-1 (or the pseudogene TRBV3-2) and TRBJ1-5, with D maybe TRBD1 (5 bases). The V gene lost 0 bases and the J gene lost 5 bases, with 20 bases spanning the gap. This CDR3 has 18 residues. The germline V gene encodes CDR1 LGHDT and CDR2 YNNKEL (reference sequence). The CDR3, as DNA: TGTGCCAGCAGCCAAGACCCGTCCGGCCCCAGGGAGGATCAGCCCCAGCATTTT. It translates to CASSQDPSGPREDQPQHF.

The CDR3 region is CASSRFPTSGGTDTQYF. Written as DNA, the CDR3 is TGTGCCAGCAGCCGCTTCCCGACTAGCGGGGGTACAGATACGCAGTATTTT. The genes are TRBV11-2 and TRBJ2-3; 12 nucleotides agree with TRBD2. The V and J ends lost 5 bases and 3 bases, in that order; junction bases with no gene match: 9. CDR1 and CDR2 from the germline V gene are SGHAT and FQNNGV. CDR3 length: 17 residues.

The rearrangement uses TRBV7-6 and TRBJ2-7; 11 nucleotides line up with TRBD2. The CDR3 has 15 residues. Per the germline V gene, CDR1 is SGHVS and CDR2 is FNYEAQ. The trim removed 3 bases at V and 3 bases at J, leaving 4 bases unmatched. The CDR3 DNA is TGTGCCAGCAGCTTGGTAGCGGGGGGGAGCTACGAGCAGTACTTC. Amino acids: CASSLVAGGSYEQYF.

The V gene is TRBV11-2, the J gene TRBJ2-1, with TRBD1 matching over 9 bases. The length of the CDR3 is 12 residues. Trimming at V came to 4 bases and at J to 12 bases, leaving 4 bases not matched to a gene. Per the germline V gene, CDR1 is SGHAT and CDR2 is FQNNGV. CDR3 coding DNA: TGTGCCAGCAGCTCGACAGGGGGGAGGCAGTTCTTC. Protein: CASSSTGGRQFF. Complete variable domain (other parts from reference TRBV11-2 and TRBJ2-1): EAGVAQSPRYKIIEKRQSVAFWCNPISGHATLYWYQQILGQGPKLLIQFQNNGVVDDSQLPKDRFSAERLKGVDSTLKIQPAKLEDSAVYLCASSSTGGRQFFGPGTRLTVL.

The gene calls are TRBV5-1 and TRBJ2-7; the D gene is possibly TRBD2 (6 bases). V gave up 2 bases and J gave up 5 bases, with 17 bases separating them. The CDR3 consists of 15 residues. In germline, CDR1 is SGHRS, CDR2 YFSETQ. The CDR3 region has the DNA TGCGCCAGCAGCTTAGGTTTGAGGGAGGACCACGAGCAGTACTTC. This encodes CASSLGLREDHEQYF.

This clone showed up just once. The chain is built from TRBV6-1 and TRBJ1-2; D gene uncertain. The CDR3 contains 12 residues. The V and J ends lost 3 bases and 8 bases respectively, with 10 bases between them. Germline CDR1 and CDR2: MNHNS and SASEGT. CDR3 DNA: TGTGCCAGCAGTGACCGCTTCGGGGGCTACACCTTC. Its translation: CASSDRFGGYTF.

CDR3 DNA sequence: TGTGCCAGCAGCTTCGTACTAGGACAGGGTCCGGACGAGCAGTACTTC. This translates into CASSFVLGQGPDEQYF. This chain joins TRBV7-9 and TRBJ2-7; 8 bases map to TRBD1. Germline loops: CDR1 SEHNR, CDR2 FQNEAQ (reference sequence). This CDR3 comprises 16 residues. J lost 5 bases, V lost 3 bases, and 12 bases had no gene match.

The chain couples TRBV30 to TRBJ2-3; D is uncertain. This CDR3 region has 15 residues. Trimming took 0 bases from V and 0 from J, leaving 10 bases between them. Germline CDR1 GTSNPN, CDR2 SVGIG (reference sequence). CDR3 residues: CAWSVLFTSTDTQYF. CDR3 sequence (DNA): TGTGCCTGGAGTGTACTTTTTACTAGCACAGATACGCAGTATTTT.

The chain carries TRBV4-2 and TRBJ1-4; no firm D call. Per germline, CDR1 LGHNA and CDR2 YNFKEQ. V was pared by 0 bases and J by 2 bases, with 13 bases between. This CDR3 is 17 amino acids long. DNA of the CDR3: TGTGCCAGCAGCCAAGATTTCATCCCGGGGACTAATGAAAAACTGTTTTTT. This translates into CASSQDFIPGTNEKLFF.

V and J are TRBV6-5 and TRBJ1-2; 11 bases map to TRBD1. The junction had 6 bases not matched to a gene; V was cut back by 5 bases and J by 4 bases. Germline values: CDR1 MNHEY, CDR2 SVGAGI. The CDR3 runs 15 residues. The CDR3 sequence: CASSPTGTGGYGYTF. The DNA of the CDR3 is TGTGCCAGCAGTCCCACCGGGACAGGGGGCTATGGCTACACCTTC.